These T cell receptor beta chains were read from a single sample in a study of cytomegalovirus exposure and HLA in healthy donors. The repertoire was sequenced with immunoSEQ multiplex PCR; TCRdb's copy has only in-frame clones and lacks some. The sample contains approximately 150,000 clones, over 75% of which appear only once. Input material: PBMCs. These receptors were taken from a male donor in good health and CMV-seronegative. Each CDR3 is given with its conserved first and last residue. Fields, in order: clone size, J gene, V gene, D gene, CDR3 protein, CDR3 DNA. A D gene is named only where the DNA matches it firmly. Clone size is not always given. Where it is, it says once, few, many or a class for expanded clones.

NA	TRBJ1-2	TRBV14	TRBD1	CASSPRQGDGYTF	TGTGCCAGCAGCCCCCGACAGGGGGATGGCTACACCTTC
NA	TRBJ1-5	TRBV27	TRBD1	CASSLSRTGRQPQHF	TGTGCCAGCAGTTTATCCCGGACAGGGCGTCAGCCCCAGCATTTT
NA	TRBJ2-7	TRBV6-4	TRBD1	CASRGQGGEQYF	TGTGCCAGCAGGGGACAGGGGGGCGAGCAGTACTTC
NA	TRBJ2-1	TRBV28	NA	CASSLGVEYNEQFF	TGTGCCAGCAGTCTCGGTGTTGAGTACAATGAGCAGTTCTTC
NA	TRBJ1-3	TRBV14	NA	CASSQLALGNTIYF	TGTGCCAGCAGCCAGTTGGCTCTCGGAAACACCATATATTTT
NA	TRBJ2-2	TRBV11-3	NA	CASSHGTGELFF	TGTGCCAGCAGCCACGGGACCGGGGAGCTGTTTTTT
NA	TRBJ2-5	TRBV5-6	NA	CASSYGGVGETQYF	TGTGCCAGCAGCTACGGGGGAGTCGGGGAGACCCAGTACTTC
NA	TRBJ2-7	TRBV7-8	TRBD2	CASSFSGSYEQYF	TGTGCCAGCAGCTTTAGCGGGAGCTACGAGCAGTACTTC
NA	TRBJ2-5	TRBV4-1	TRBD2	CASSQGVTSGRGETQYF	TGCGCCAGCAGCCAAGGGGTGACTAGCGGGAGAGGGGAGACCCAGTACTTC
NA	TRBJ2-2	TRBV6-5	NA	CASSSRDSLTGELFF	TGTGCCAGCAGTTCGCGGGACAGCCTCACCGGGGAGCTGTTTTTT
NA	TRBJ2-3	TRBV5-4	TRBD2	CASASSGDGRTDTQYF	TGTGCCAGCGCGTCGTCGGGTGACGGGAGGACAGATACGCAGTATTTT
NA	TRBJ1-5	TRBV6-1	NA	CATLRDSNQPQHF	TGTGCCACCCTGAGGGATAGCAATCAGCCCCAGCATTTT
NA	TRBJ2-1	TRBV7-9	NA	CASSPINEQFF	TGTGCCAGCAGCCCTATCAATGAGCAGTTCTTC
NA	TRBJ2-7	TRBV11-2	NA	CASSLERDYEQYF	TGTGCCAGCAGCTTAGAGCGGGACTACGAGCAGTACTTC
NA	TRBJ2-7	TRBV5-3	TRBD2	CARSLKGRVLSYEQYF	TGTGCCAGAAGCTTGAAAGGGAGGGTCCTCTCTTACGAGCAGTACTTC
NA	TRBJ2-2	TRBV2	NA	CASSGRTPGNTGELFF	TGTGCCAGCAGTGGGAGGACCCCGGGGAACACCGGGGAGCTGTTTTTT
once	TRBJ2-3	TRBV15	NA	CATSRDRERSDTQYF	TGTGCCACCAGCAGAGATCGGGAAAGGAGTGATACGCAGTATTTT
once	TRBJ2-3	TRBV5-4	TRBD2	CASSWTSGSTDTQYF	TGTGCCAGCAGCTGGACTAGCGGGAGCACAGATACGCAGTATTTT
NA	TRBJ2-7	TRBV6-5	TRBD2	CASRRAGGNEQYF	TGTGCCAGCAGGCGAGCGGGAGGCAACGAGCAGTACTTC
NA	TRBJ2-5	TRBV5-6	NA	CASSLGDLEETQYF	TGTGCCAGCAGCTTGGGAGATCTCGAAGAGACCCAGTACTTC
NA	TRBJ2-3	TRBV13	TRBD2	CASSLTSVYGADTQYF	TGTGCCAGCAGCTTGACTAGCGTTTATGGAGCAGATACGCAGTATTTT
NA	TRBJ2-1	TRBV19	NA	CASSSDLVAPGYNEQFF	TGTGCCAGTAGTAGCGACCTTGTGGCACCCGGGTACAATGAGCAGTTCTTC
NA	TRBJ2-1	TRBV2	NA	CASSGGETRGNEQFF	TGTGCCAGCAGTGGGGGGGAGACTAGGGGTAATGAGCAGTTCTTC
NA	TRBJ2-2	TRBV29-1	NA	CSVVLFTGELFF	TGCAGCGTTGTTCTCTTCACCGGGGAGCTGTTTTTT
NA	TRBJ1-3	TRBV27	NA	CASSPVWYGNSGNTIYF	TGTGCCAGCAGTCCCGTGTGGTACGGTAACTCTGGAAACACCATATATTTT
NA	TRBJ2-1	TRBV19	TRBD2	CASSSLAGTSGSYNEQFF	TGTGCCAGTAGTTCGCTTGCCGGGACTAGCGGGAGTTACAATGAGCAGTTCTTC
NA	TRBJ1-3	TRBV4-2	NA	CASSQDRHLSGNTIYF	TGTGCCAGCAGCCAAGATCGACATCTCTCTGGAAACACCATATATTTT
NA	TRBJ2-5	TRBV7-9	NA	CASSPEGSRVTQYF	TGTGCCAGCAGCCCGGAAGGGTCCAGGGTGACCCAGTACTTC
NA	TRBJ2-3	TRBV10-1	TRBD1	CASSTGTATDTQYF	TGCGCCAGCAGCACCGGGACAGCTACCGATACGCAGTATTTT
NA	TRBJ2-3	TRBV7-9	TRBD1	CASSSRQGETDTQYF	TGTGCCAGCAGCTCAAGACAGGGAGAGACAGATACGCAGTATTTT
NA	TRBJ2-7	TRBV7-9	TRBD2	CASSGSGRYNYEQYF	TGTGCCAGCAGTGGTAGCGGGAGGTACAACTACGAGCAGTACTTC
once	TRBJ2-7	TRBV7-9	TRBD2	CASSVSGAYEQYF	TGTGCCAGCAGCGTTAGCGGGGCCTACGAGCAGTACTTC
few	TRBJ2-1	TRBV18	NA	CASSQYSNRAADNEQFF	TGTGCCAGCTCACAATACTCAAATCGAGCGGCGGACAATGAGCAGTTCTTC
NA	TRBJ2-1	TRBV2	NA	CASRRLISSYNEQFF	TGTGCCAGCAGGAGGTTAATATCCTCCTACAATGAGCAGTTCTTC
NA	TRBJ1-2	TRBV2	TRBD1	CASRMTGVVNYGYTF	TGTGCCAGCAGGATGACAGGGGTCGTCAACTATGGCTACACCTTC
NA	TRBJ1-5	TRBV7-2	NA	CASSRGQTNQPQHF	TGTGCCAGCAGTCGAGGACAGACCAATCAGCCCCAGCATTTT
NA	TRBJ1-2	TRBV6-5	NA	CASSYSMGASGYTF	TGTGCCAGCAGTTACTCGATGGGGGCCTCTGGCTACACCTTC
NA	TRBJ1-1	TRBV18	NA	CASSPRTAGDTEAFF	TGTGCCAGCTCACCTCGGACAGCGGGGGACACTGAAGCTTTCTTT
few	TRBJ2-7	TRBV7-6	TRBD1	CASSSPGQGPYEQYF	TGTGCCAGCAGCTCACCGGGACAGGGTCCCTACGAGCAGTACTTC
NA	TRBJ2-7	TRBV27	TRBD2	CASSLLLAGGYEQYF	TGTGCCAGCAGTTTATTGCTAGCGGGGGGGTACGAGCAGTACTTC
NA	TRBJ2-1	TRBV2	NA	CASSEGRSSYNEQFF	TGTGCCAGCAGTGAAGGGCGGAGCTCCTACAATGAGCAGTTCTTC
NA	TRBJ2-7	TRBV30	TRBD1	CAWVGQGAYEQYF	TGTGCCTGGGTGGGGCAGGGGGCGTACGAGCAGTACTTC